Presented here are 27 T cell receptor beta chains from one specimen sequenced in a study of cytomegalovirus exposure and HLA in healthy donors. PCR was performed using 60 Vbeta and 13 Jbeta primers. Sequencing used immunoSEQ multiplex PCR; TCRdb keeps in-frame clones, though not all of them. The data show about 190,000 clones, 84% seen once. The sample taken for sequencing was PBMCs. The receptors derive from a woman aged 50 to 60 in good health and CMV-seropositive.

The CDR3 spells CASSRDRGEEKLFF. CDR3 coding DNA: TGTGCCAGCAGTCGTGACAGGGGGGAGGAAAAACTGTTTTTT. The rearrangement joins TRBV28 to TRBJ1-4; the match to TRBD1 covers 9 bases. CDR1 and CDR2 from the germline V gene are MDHEN and SYDVKM. The CDR3 covers 14 residues. Losses at the gene ends were 5 bases for V and 8 bases for J; bases not matched to a gene: 6.

This chain joins TRBV7-9 and TRBJ1-5, with 7 bases identical to TRBD1. V dropped 1 base and J dropped 4; count of bases not matched to a gene: 4. The CDR3 extends over 15 amino acids. The germline CDR1 and CDR2 sequences are SEHNR and FQNEAQ (reference sequence). This CDR3 is CASSLGDRLNQPQHF. The CDR3 DNA is TGTGCCAGCAGCTTAGGGGACAGACTAAATCAGCCCCAGCATTTT. The whole variable domain, remainder taken from reference TRBV7-9 and TRBJ1-5, is DTGVSQNPRHKITKRGQNVTFRCDPISEHNRLYWYRQTLGQGPEFLTYFQNEAQLEKSRLLSDRFSAERPKGSFSTLEIQRTEQGDSAMYLCASSLGDRLNQPQHFGDGTRLSIL.

This chain joins TRBV6-1 and TRBJ1-2; TRBD1 aligns across 7 bases. V gave up 0 bases and J gave up 7 bases; unmatched junction bases: 8. The CDR3 consists of 15 residues. Germline values: CDR1 MNHNS, CDR2 SASEGT. CDR3 sequence reads: CASSEAGRQGGGYTF. In nucleotides, the CDR3 is TGTGCCAGCAGTGAAGCGGGGCGACAGGGAGGTGGCTACACCTTC.

The chain is built from TRBV5-1 and TRBJ2-7, with TRBD1 matching over 7 bases. Germline CDR1 SGHRS, CDR2 YFSETQ. Germline trimming cut 5 bases from V and 0 bases from J; bases unmatched to any gene: 5. The CDR3 totals 14 residues. The CDR3 protein is CASSEGADSYEQYF. The CDR3 DNA is TGCGCCAGCAGTGAGGGGGCTGACTCCTACGAGCAGTACTTC.

In DNA, the CDR3 is TGCGCCAGCAGCTTGGGTTGGGGAGACGAGACCCAGTACTTC. This translates into CASSLGWGDETQYF. This rearrangement joins TRBV5-1 to TRBJ2-5; D might be TRBD2 (5 bases). CDR3 length: 14 amino acids. V gave up 0 bases and J gave up 5 bases, with 11 bases separating them. The germline gives CDR1 SGHRS, CDR2 YFSETQ.

The V call is TRBV5-8, the J call TRBJ1-1; TRBD1 might be the D (6 bases). The CDR3 loop spans 15 amino acids. V shed 6 bases and J shed 2 bases, with 17 bases lying between them. CDR1 and CDR2 from the germline V gene are SGHTS and YDEGEE. The CDR3 reads CASTYRVGKNTEAFF. The CDR3 DNA follows: TGTGCCAGCACCTACAGGGTGGGGAAAAACACTGAAGCTTTCTTT.

The CDR3 sequence is CASSLASPSGVAGYTF. In DNA, the CDR3 is TGTGCCAGCAGCTTAGCCTCACCCTCGGGGGTTGCTGGCTACACCTTC. The gene calls are TRBV7-9 and TRBJ1-2; tentatively, D is TRBD1 (5 bases). Deletions cut 0 bases from V and 7 bases from J, with 18 bases between. The CDR3 contains 16 residues. Germline CDR1 and CDR2: SEHNR and FQNEAQ (reference sequence).

A few counts support this clone. The chain couples TRBV7-8 to TRBJ1-2, with D maybe TRBD1 (5 bases). The CDR3 loop spans 13 amino acids. The V gene's germline CDR1 is SGHVS and CDR2 FQNEAQ. The V end was cut by 5 bases, the J end by 7 bases, with 14 bases between. CDR3 DNA: TGTGCCAGCAGCCAAAGCGGGACGGGTGGCTACACCTTC. It encodes CASSQSGTGGYTF.

This clone was counted only a few times. The chain employs TRBV6-4 and TRBJ2-3; TRBD2 matches 9 bases. Looked up from germline, CDR1 is MRHNA and CDR2 is SNTAGT. Trimming removed 5 bases from V and 4 bases from J; junction bases left unmatched: 4. CDR3 length: 14 amino acids. The CDR3 spells CASSKAGGPDTQYF. The CDR3 DNA follows: TGTGCCAGCAGTAAAGCGGGGGGCCCAGATACGCAGTATTTT.

This sequence joins TRBV7-8 and TRBJ2-5; 7 bases are a match to TRBD2. The J segment lost 2 bases and the V segment lost 5 bases, leaving 11 bases of the junction unmatched. The CDR3 totals 16 residues. Germline V gives CDR1 SGHVS, CDR2 FQNEAQ. CDR3 nucleotides: TGTGCCAGCAGCGGAATCGGGGCGGGAGAACAAGAGACCCAGTACTTC. Amino acid sequence: CASSGIGAGEQETQYF.

This chain uses TRBV9 with TRBJ2-3; 7 nucleotides line up with TRBD2. Germline CDR1 SGDLS, CDR2 YYNGEE. The CDR3 length is 15 residues. With V trimmed by 4 bases and J by 2 bases, 7 bases remained unmatched. The CDR3 DNA follows: TGTGCCAGCAGCACCAGCGGGGTAGACACAGATACGCAGTATTTT. Amino acids: CASSTSGVDTDTQYF.

This chain uses TRBV7-8 with TRBJ2-7; 7 bases agree with TRBD1. This CDR3 comprises 13 residues. V was pared by 7 bases and J by 6 bases, with 9 bases of the junction left unmatched. Germline values: CDR1 SGHVS, CDR2 FQNEAQ. Here the CDR3 reads CASTGDRVGEQYF. CDR3 in DNA: TGTGCCAGCACCGGAGACAGGGTAGGCGAGCAGTACTTC.

This sequence joins TRBV19 and TRBJ1-5, with TRBD1 matching over 7 bases. V dropped 5 bases and J dropped 5; count of bases not matched to a gene: 9. The CDR3 is 15 amino acids. CDR1 and CDR2 from the germline V gene are LNHDA and SQIVND (reference sequence). The chain's CDR3 is CASSYDRERHQPQHF. The DNA for the CDR3 is TGTGCCAGTAGTTATGACAGGGAAAGACATCAGCCCCAGCATTTT.

J is TRBJ2-7 and V is TRBV2, with a weak D call TRBD2 (6 bases). From germline, CDR1 is SNHLY and CDR2 FYNNEI. The CDR3 has 12 residues. Trimming left V 7 bases short and J 2 bases short, with 9 bases between. The CDR3 here is CASKVAAYEQYF. The CDR3 bases are TGTGCCAGCAAGGTAGCGGCCTACGAGCAGTACTTC.

The V call is TRBV18, the J call TRBJ1-4, with unresolved D. V was clipped by 3 bases and J by 5 bases, with 16 bases between them. Germline assignment: CDR1 KGHSH and CDR2 LQKENI. The CDR3 runs 16 residues. The CDR3 is CASSPVVAGNNEKLFF. In DNA, the CDR3 is TGTGCCAGCTCACCTGTGGTAGCCGGGAACAATGAAAAACTGTTTTTT.

This clone showed up just once. This rearrangement joins TRBV23-1 to TRBJ1-2; no reliable D call. TRBV23-1 is flagged as an ORF with uncertain function. This CDR3 has 15 amino acids. Between the trimmed V and J ends, which lost 6 bases and 1 base, there was a span of 15 bases. As DNA, the CDR3 is TGCGCCAGCAGCCGCCTAATTGGAGTTAACTATGGCTACACCTTC. This translates into CASSRLIGVNYGYTF.

The sample holds a few counts of this clone. The gene calls are TRBV7-2 and TRBJ1-2; maybe TRBD1 (6 bases). There are 13 residues in the CDR3. Per the germline V gene, CDR1 is SGHTA and CDR2 is FQGNSA. V lost 1 base and J lost 4, with 7 bases in between. The CDR3 region has the DNA TGTGCCAGCAGCTTAGGACAGGTCTATGGCTACACCTTC. It translates to CASSLGQVYGYTF.

This clone was recorded only once. The chain combines TRBV7-9 with TRBJ2-2, with TRBD2 identical over 9 bases. This CDR3 comprises 16 residues. The V gene end was trimmed by 3 bases and the J gene end by 4 bases; junction bases not matched to a gene: 6. Germline CDR1 reads SEHNR; CDR2 reads FQNEAQ (reference sequence). The CDR3 sequence: CASSFSSGGLTGELFF. DNA of the CDR3: TGTGCCAGCAGCTTCAGTAGCGGGGGCCTCACCGGGGAGCTGTTTTTT.

V and J are TRBV2 and TRBJ1-4, with 8 nucleotides matching TRBD1. From germline, CDR1 is SNHLY and CDR2 FYNNEI. The CDR3 length is 18 residues. J gave up 3 bases and V 4 bases, and 13 bases lay outside the gene matches. The CDR3 DNA follows: TGTGCCAGCAGTGTCGGAATGATATCAGGGGGCTCTAATGAAAAACTGTTTTTT. Encoded protein: CASSVGMISGGSNEKLFF.

Worth noting for this clone: The sample holds other DNA sequences that translate to the same CDR3. The chain is built from TRBV2 and TRBJ1-5, with TRBD1 identical over 8 bases. Germline lookup yields CDR1 SNHLY and CDR2 FYNNEI. J was trimmed by 1 base and V by 5 bases; bases with no gene match: 10. This CDR3 spans 17 amino acids. The CDR3 here is CASSQRRGPDSNQPQHF. CDR3 sequence (DNA): TGTGCCAGCAGTCAACGCAGGGGGCCCGACAGCAATCAGCCCCAGCATTTT.

The chain recombines TRBV6-6 with TRBJ1-2; 9 nucleotides align to TRBD1. Germline loops: CDR1 MNHNY, CDR2 SVGAGI (reference sequence). The CDR3 sequence is 15 residues long. The J segment lost 4 bases and the V segment lost 2 bases, leaving 5 bases of the junction unmatched. The CDR3 coding sequence is TGTGCCAGCAGTTACCCGGACAGGGGTGGCTATGGCTACACCTTC. Translated, it gives CASSYPDRGGYGYTF.

The chain is built from TRBV5-6 and TRBJ1-1, with TRBD1 matching over 8 bases. With V trimmed by 3 bases and J by 4 bases, 8 bases remained unmatched. CDR3 size: 15 residues. Germline lookup yields CDR1 SGHDT and CDR2 YYEEEE. The CDR3 here is CASSYNTGGSTEAFF. The CDR3 nucleotides are TGTGCCAGCAGCTACAATACAGGGGGGAGCACTGAAGCTTTCTTT.

The chain recombines TRBV2 with TRBJ2-5, with D possibly matching TRBD1 (5 bases). The CDR3 covers 13 residues. In germline, CDR1 is SNHLY, CDR2 FYNNEI. V lost 7 bases and J 4 bases, leaving 13 bases between the germline ends. Here the CDR3 DNA reads TGTGCCAGCACTCCAGGGCCAGGAGAGACCCAGTACTTC. Amino acids: CASTPGPGETQYF.

This chain joins TRBV5-6 and TRBJ2-7; 8 positions agree with TRBD1. V dropped 4 bases and J dropped 2; count of bases not matched to a gene: 8. CDR1 and CDR2 (germline): SGHDT, YYEEEE. The CDR3 is 15 amino acids. The CDR3 is CASSRRQGTAYEQYF. CDR3 coding DNA: TGTGCCAGCAGCCGCAGACAGGGGACGGCCTACGAGCAGTACTTC.

This clone was recorded only once. The rearrangement uses TRBV27 and TRBJ1-2, with D uncertain. The CDR3 extends over 14 amino acids. Germline V CDR1 and CDR2: MNHEY, SMNVEV (reference sequence). V lost 5 bases and J lost 0, with 10 bases in between. CDR3 in amino acids: CASSPRRANYGYTF. The CDR3 region has the DNA TGTGCCAGCAGTCCTCGGAGGGCTAACTATGGCTACACCTTC.

The rearrangement links TRBV23-1 to TRBJ1-4, with TRBD1 as a possible D gene (5 bases). TRBV23-1 is an ORF, with its function uncertain. CDR3 length: 15 residues. V gave up 1 base and J gave up 5 bases, with 11 bases separating them. The CDR3 here is CASSQWGRSNEKLFF. CDR3 nucleotide sequence: TGCGCCAGCAGTCAATGGGGCAGGTCAAATGAAAAACTGTTTTTT.

This chain uses TRBV2 with TRBJ1-1, with D possibly matching TRBD1 (5 bases). In germline, CDR1 is SNHLY, CDR2 FYNNEI. The CDR3 totals 15 residues. The V and J ends lost 2 bases and 5 bases respectively, with 15 bases between them. The CDR3 loop is CASSESTGRRTEAFF. In DNA, the CDR3 is TGTGCCAGCAGTGAAAGTACAGGTCGAAGGACTGAAGCTTTCTTT.